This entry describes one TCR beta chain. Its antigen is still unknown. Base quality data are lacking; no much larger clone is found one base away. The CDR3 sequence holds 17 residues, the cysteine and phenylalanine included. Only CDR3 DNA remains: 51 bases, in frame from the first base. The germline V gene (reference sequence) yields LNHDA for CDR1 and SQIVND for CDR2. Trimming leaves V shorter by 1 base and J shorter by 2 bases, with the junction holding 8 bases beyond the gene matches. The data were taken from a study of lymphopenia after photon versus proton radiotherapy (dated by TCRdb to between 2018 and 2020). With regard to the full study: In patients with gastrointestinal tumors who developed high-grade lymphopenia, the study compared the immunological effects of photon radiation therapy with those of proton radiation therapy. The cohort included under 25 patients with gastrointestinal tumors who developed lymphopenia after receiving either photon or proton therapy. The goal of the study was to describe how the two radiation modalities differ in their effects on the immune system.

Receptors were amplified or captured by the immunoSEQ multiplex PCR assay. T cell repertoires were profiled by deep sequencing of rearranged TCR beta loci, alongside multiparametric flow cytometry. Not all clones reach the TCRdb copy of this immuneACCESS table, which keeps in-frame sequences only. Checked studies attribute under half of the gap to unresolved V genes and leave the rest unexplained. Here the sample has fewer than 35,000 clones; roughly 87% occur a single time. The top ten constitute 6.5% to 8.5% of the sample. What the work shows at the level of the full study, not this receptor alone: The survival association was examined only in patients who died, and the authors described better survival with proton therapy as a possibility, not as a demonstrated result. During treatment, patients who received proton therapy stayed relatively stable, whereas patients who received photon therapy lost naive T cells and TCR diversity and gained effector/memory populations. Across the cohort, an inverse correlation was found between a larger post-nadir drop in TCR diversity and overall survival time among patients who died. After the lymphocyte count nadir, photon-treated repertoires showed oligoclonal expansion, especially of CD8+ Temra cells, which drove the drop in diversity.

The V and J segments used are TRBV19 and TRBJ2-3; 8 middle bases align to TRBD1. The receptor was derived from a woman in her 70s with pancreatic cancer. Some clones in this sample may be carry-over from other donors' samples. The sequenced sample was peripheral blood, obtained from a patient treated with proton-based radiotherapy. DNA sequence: TGTGCCAGTAGTATAGGTCTTCCAGGGGGCTTCACAGATACGCAGTATTTT. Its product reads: CASSIGLPGGFTDTQYF.